Each of the 17 T cell receptor beta chains below was sequenced from the same sample in a study of shared clonotypes between healthy human individuals. The repertoire was sequenced with immunoSEQ multiplex PCR; TCRdb's copy has only in-frame clones and lacks some. The sample shows 2 million to 2.5 million clones, roughly 93% of them seen only once. The sample comprised naive CD4+ T cells from PBMCs. Subset denoted: CD45RA+ positively selected. Every receptor here comes from a man between 18 and 35 years old in good health. Some clones in this sample may be carry-over from other donors' samples.

This chain uses TRBV9 with TRBJ2-2; D remains ambiguous. Trimming took off 4 bases at V and 4 bases at J, with 8 bases between the two ends. This CDR3 spans 13 amino acids. Germline loops: CDR1 SGDLS, CDR2 YYNGEE. The CDR3 sequence: CASSLPGTGELFF. The CDR3 bases are TGTGCCAGCAGCCTCCCTGGCACCGGGGAGCTGTTTTTT. Full variable domain (missing parts from reference TRBV9 and TRBJ2-2): DSGVTQTPKHLITATGQRVTLRCSPRSGDLSVYWYQQSLDQGLQFLIQYYNGEERAKGNILERFSAQQFPDLHSELNLSSLELGDSALYFCASSLPGTGELFFGEGSRLTVL.

This clone was seen just once. J is TRBJ2-3 and V is TRBV15, with 8 bases that match TRBD2. The length of the CDR3 is 14 residues. The V gene end was trimmed by 5 bases and the J gene end by 1 base; junction bases not matched to a gene: 2. Germline V CDR1 and CDR2: LNHNV, YYDKDF (reference sequence). CDR3 DNA sequence: TGTGCCACCAGCGTGCGGGAGGGCACAGATACGCAGTATTTT. Encoded protein: CATSVREGTDTQYF.

In the case of this clone: The same CDR3 also results from other DNA sequences found in this sample. The genes are TRBV28 and TRBJ2-1; TRBD2 is a possible D gene (5 bases). The germline gives CDR1 MDHEN, CDR2 SYDVKM. Trimming stripped 5 bases from V and 0 bases from J, with 11 bases between. This CDR3 has 15 amino acids. The CDR3 sequence: CASSPPGSSYNEQFF. In nucleotides, the CDR3 is TGTGCCAGCAGTCCTCCGGGGTCCTCCTACAATGAGCAGTTCTTC.

The chain carries TRBV7-3 and TRBJ1-4; D is unresolved. Trimming pared 6 bases from V and 10 bases from J, leaving 12 bases between. The CDR3 length is 12 residues. The V gene's germline CDR1 is SGHTA and CDR2 FQGTGA. DNA for the CDR3: TGTGCCAGCAGTTCCAGGTACGGAAAACTGTTTTTT. Translation gives CASSSRYGKLFF.

This chain uses TRBV5-1 with TRBJ2-3; perhaps D is TRBD1 or TRBD2 (5 bases each). Germline-derived CDR1 and CDR2 are SGHRS and YFSETQ. The CDR3 sequence is 16 residues long. Deletions cut 0 bases from V and 3 bases from J, with 14 bases between. The CDR3: CASSLDGGVNTDTQYF. The CDR3 DNA sequence: TGCGCCAGCAGCTTGGATGGGGGAGTTAATACAGATACGCAGTATTTT. The variable domain in full, completed from reference TRBV5-1 and TRBJ2-3, reads KAGVTQTPRYLIKTRGQQVTLSCSPISGHRSVSWYQQTPGQGLQFLFEYFSETQRNKGNFPGRFSGRQFSNSRSEMNVSTLELGDSALYLCASSLDGGVNTDTQYFGPGTRLTVL.

The chain employs TRBV19 and TRBJ2-1, with 7 bases matching TRBD1. The trim removed 7 bases at V and 4 bases at J, leaving 10 bases unmatched. Germline V gene lookup returns CDR1 LNHDA and CDR2 SQIVND (reference sequence). The CDR3 loop spans 15 amino acids. The CDR3 reads CASNKGAFWYNEQFF. CDR3 DNA: TGTGCCAGTAATAAGGGGGCCTTTTGGTACAATGAGCAGTTCTTC.

This chain connects TRBV9 to TRBJ2-1; no reliable D call. With 5 bases removed from V and 5 bases from J, the gap between germline ends came to 11 bases. The CDR3 length is 13 residues. The germline gives CDR1 SGDLS, CDR2 YYNGEE. The CDR3 reads CASRPGLHNEQFF. In DNA, the CDR3 is TGTGCCAGCAGACCGGGTCTCCACAATGAGCAGTTCTTC. Together with reference TRBV9 and TRBJ2-1, the CDR3 gives the full variable domain: DSGVTQTPKHLITATGQRVTLRCSPRSGDLSVYWYQQSLDQGLQFLIQYYNGEERAKGNILERFSAQQFPDLHSELNLSSLELGDSALYFCASRPGLHNEQFFGPGTRLTVL.

The chain recombines TRBV6-4 with TRBJ2-3; D is possibly TRBD1 (6 bases). Germline CDR1 MRHNA, CDR2 SNTAGT. The CDR3 runs to 16 residues. Trimming cost V 5 bases and J 0 bases, with 15 bases left between them. The CDR3 spells CASSRTGSTSTDTQYF. The CDR3 nucleotides read TGTGCCAGCAGTCGAACAGGGTCAACTAGCACAGATACGCAGTATTTT.

Points on this clone: This sample also contains other DNA sequences that code for the same CDR3. V usage is TRBV15 and J usage is TRBJ2-3, with D uncertain. Trimming left V 1 base short and J 5 bases short, with 4 bases between. Germline CDR1 LNHNV, CDR2 YYDKDF (reference sequence). The CDR3 runs to 12 residues. Written as DNA, the CDR3 is TGTGCCACCAGCAGAGGCGGAGATACGCAGTATTTT. This translates into CATSRGGDTQYF.

The chain combines TRBV5-4 with TRBJ2-5, with a possible D match to TRBD1 (6 bases). The CDR3 runs 15 residues. Germline V gene data show CDR1 as SGHNT and CDR2 as YYREEE (reference sequence). Trimming removed 1 base at V and 5 bases at J, with 15 bases between. CDR3 nucleotide sequence: TGTGCCAGCAGCTTGATGCCAGGGGAAGGGGAGACCCAGTACTTC. This gives the protein CASSLMPGEGETQYF.

V and J are TRBV7-2 and TRBJ2-5, with 10 bases identical to TRBD1. Germline-derived CDR1 and CDR2 are SGHTA and FQGNSA. V lost 1 base to trimming and J lost 4 bases; unmatched junction nucleotides: 6. The CDR3 is made up of 16 amino acids. The CDR3 here is CASSLVGTGVGETQYF. CDR3 DNA: TGTGCCAGCAGCTTAGTAGGGACAGGGGTTGGAGAGACCCAGTACTTC.

The rearrangement links TRBV5-1 to TRBJ1-3; no reliable D call. Germline-derived CDR1 and CDR2 are SGHRS and YFSETQ. The length of the CDR3 is 16 residues. The germline V and J ends were trimmed by 4 bases and 1 base, with 15 bases remaining between them. The CDR3, as DNA: TGCGCCAGCAGCATGGTGTCGAGCCTATCTGGAAACACCATATATTTT. Amino acid sequence: CASSMVSSLSGNTIYF.

This CDR3 reads CASSEVPAHNEKLFF. CDR3 DNA sequence: TGTGCCAGCAGTGAAGTGCCAGCACATAATGAAAAACTGTTTTTT. The chain carries TRBV6-1 and TRBJ1-4; D is unclear. V was trimmed by 1 base and J by 4 bases, leaving 10 bases between them. The CDR3 has 15 residues. CDR1 is MNHNS, CDR2 SASEGT, per germline.

The chain carries TRBV2 and TRBJ2-1; D assignment may be TRBD1 or TRBD2 (5 bases each). The CDR3 length is 12 residues. CDR1 is SNHLY and CDR2 is FYNNEI in the germline V gene. V shed 4 bases and J shed 14 bases, with 15 bases lying between them. The chain's CDR3 is CASSGDLSGKFF. The CDR3 DNA reads as TGTGCCAGCAGTGGGGACCTCTCGGGGAAGTTCTTC.

The chain has TRBV18 and TRBJ2-1; TRBD2 matches 11 bases. With 4 bases clipped from V and 5 bases from J, the junction kept 7 bases outside the gene matches. Germline-derived CDR1 and CDR2 are KGHSH and LQKENI. The CDR3 loop spans 16 amino acids. The CDR3 region has the DNA TGTGCCAGCTCACTAAGACTAGCGGGAATAAACAATGAGCAGTTCTTC. Encoded protein: CASSLRLAGINNEQFF.

The genes are TRBV7-7 and TRBJ2-5; D perhaps matches TRBD2 (5 bases). The better agreement between TRBJ2-7 and the DNA end casts doubt on the J call. Looked up from germline, CDR1 is SSHAT and CDR2 is FNYEAQ (reference sequence). This CDR3 is built from 14 residues. The CDR3 protein is CASSLDFFSYEQYF. CDR3 in DNA: TGTGCCAGCAGCTTGGACTTCTTTTCCTACGAGCAGTACTTC.

J is TRBJ2-5 and V is TRBV10-3; unclear D gene. CDR3 size: 15 residues. The V gene lost 1 base and the J gene lost 2 bases, with 11 bases spanning the gap. From germline, CDR1 is ENHRY and CDR2 SYGVKD. Here the CDR3 DNA reads TGTGCCATCAGTGAGTTAACAGCATTACAAGAGACCCAGTACTTC. Residues: CAISELTALQETQYF.